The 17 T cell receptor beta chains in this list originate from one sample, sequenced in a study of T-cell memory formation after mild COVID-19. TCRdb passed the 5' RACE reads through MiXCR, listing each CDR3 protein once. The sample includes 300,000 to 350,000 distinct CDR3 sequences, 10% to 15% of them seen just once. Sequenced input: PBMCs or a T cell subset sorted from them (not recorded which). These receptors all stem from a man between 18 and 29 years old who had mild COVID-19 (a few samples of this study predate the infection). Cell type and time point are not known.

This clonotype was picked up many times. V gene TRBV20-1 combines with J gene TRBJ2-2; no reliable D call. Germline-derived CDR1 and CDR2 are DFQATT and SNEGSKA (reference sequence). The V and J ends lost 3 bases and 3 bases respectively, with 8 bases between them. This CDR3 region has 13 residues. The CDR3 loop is CSASRQDTGELFF. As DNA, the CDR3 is TGCAGTGCTAGTAGGCAGGACACCGGGGAGCTGTTTTTT.

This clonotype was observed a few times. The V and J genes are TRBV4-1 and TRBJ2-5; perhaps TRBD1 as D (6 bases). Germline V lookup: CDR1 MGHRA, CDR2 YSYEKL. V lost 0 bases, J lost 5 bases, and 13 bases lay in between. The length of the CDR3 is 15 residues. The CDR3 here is CASSQEPGASETQYF. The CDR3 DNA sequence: TGCGCCAGCAGCCAAGAACCAGGGGCGTCGGAGACCCAGTACTTC.

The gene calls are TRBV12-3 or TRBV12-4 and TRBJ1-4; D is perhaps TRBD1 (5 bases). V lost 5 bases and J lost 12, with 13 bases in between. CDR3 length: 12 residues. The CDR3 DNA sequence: TGTGCCAGCAGTGATGGGGGATCTGAACTGTTTTTT. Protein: CASSDGGSELFF.

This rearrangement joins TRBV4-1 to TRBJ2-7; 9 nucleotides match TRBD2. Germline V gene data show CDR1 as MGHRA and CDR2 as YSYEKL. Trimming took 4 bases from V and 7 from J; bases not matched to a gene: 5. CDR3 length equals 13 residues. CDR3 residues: CASSLSGGREQYF. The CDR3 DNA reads TGCGCCAGCAGCCTAAGCGGGGGGCGGGAGCAGTACTTC.

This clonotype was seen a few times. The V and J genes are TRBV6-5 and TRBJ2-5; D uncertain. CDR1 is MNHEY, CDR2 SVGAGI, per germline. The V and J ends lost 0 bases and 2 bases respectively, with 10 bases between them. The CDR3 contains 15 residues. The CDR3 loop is CASSYSGALQETQYF. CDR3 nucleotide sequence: TGTGCCAGCAGTTACTCGGGCGCGTTACAAGAGACCCAGTACTTC.

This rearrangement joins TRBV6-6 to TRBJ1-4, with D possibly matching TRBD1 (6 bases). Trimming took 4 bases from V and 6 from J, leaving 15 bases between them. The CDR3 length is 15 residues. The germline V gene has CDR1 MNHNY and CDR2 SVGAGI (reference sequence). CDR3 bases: TGTGCCAGCAGTTGGCGACGGGGGCGGCATGAAAAACTGTTTTTT. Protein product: CASSWRRGRHEKLFF.

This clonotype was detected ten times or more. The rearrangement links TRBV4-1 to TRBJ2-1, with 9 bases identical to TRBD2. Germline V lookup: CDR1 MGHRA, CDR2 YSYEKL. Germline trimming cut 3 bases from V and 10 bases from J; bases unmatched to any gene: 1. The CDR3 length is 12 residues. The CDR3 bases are TGCGCCAGCAGCCACACTAGCGGGGAGCAGTTCTTC. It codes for CASSHTSGEQFF.

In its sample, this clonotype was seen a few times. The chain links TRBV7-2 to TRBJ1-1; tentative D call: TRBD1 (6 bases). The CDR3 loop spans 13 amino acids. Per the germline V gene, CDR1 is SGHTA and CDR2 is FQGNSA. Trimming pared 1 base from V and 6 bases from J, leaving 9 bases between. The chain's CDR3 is CASSLEGEAEAFF. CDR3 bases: TGTGCCAGCAGCTTAGAGGGGGAAGCTGAAGCTTTCTTT.

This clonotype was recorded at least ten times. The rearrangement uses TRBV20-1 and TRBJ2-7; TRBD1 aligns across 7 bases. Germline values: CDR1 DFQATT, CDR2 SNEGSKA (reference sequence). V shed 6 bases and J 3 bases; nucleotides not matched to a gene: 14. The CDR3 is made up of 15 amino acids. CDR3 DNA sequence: TGCAGTGCACAGCCGGGACAGCTCCTGCTCTACGAGCAGTACGTC. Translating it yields CSAQPGQLLLYEQYV.

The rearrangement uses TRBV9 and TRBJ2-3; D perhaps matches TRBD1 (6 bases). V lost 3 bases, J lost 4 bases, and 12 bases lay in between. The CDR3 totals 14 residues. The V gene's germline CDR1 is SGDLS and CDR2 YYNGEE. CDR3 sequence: CASSAYRASDTQYF. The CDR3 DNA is TGTGCCAGCAGCGCCTACAGGGCATCAGATACGCAGTATTTT.

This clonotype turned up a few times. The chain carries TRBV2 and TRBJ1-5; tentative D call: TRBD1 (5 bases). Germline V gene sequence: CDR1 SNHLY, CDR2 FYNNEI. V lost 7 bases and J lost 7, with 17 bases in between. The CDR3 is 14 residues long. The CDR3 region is CASKFPDRQQPQHF. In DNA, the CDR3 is TGTGCCAGCAAATTCCCGGACCGACAGCAGCCCCAGCATTTT. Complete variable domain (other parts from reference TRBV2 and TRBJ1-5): EPEVTQTPSHQVTQMGQEVILRCVPISNHLYFYWYRQILGQKVEFLVSFYNNEISEKSEIFDDQFSVERPDGSNFTLKIRSTKLEDSAMYFCASKFPDRQQPQHFGDGTRLSIL.

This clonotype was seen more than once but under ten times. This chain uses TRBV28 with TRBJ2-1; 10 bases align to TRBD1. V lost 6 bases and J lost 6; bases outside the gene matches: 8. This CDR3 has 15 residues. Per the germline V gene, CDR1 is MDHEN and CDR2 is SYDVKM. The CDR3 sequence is CASSPTRTGGNEQFF. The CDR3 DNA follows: TGTGCCAGCAGCCCCACCCGGACAGGGGGCAATGAGCAGTTCTTC.

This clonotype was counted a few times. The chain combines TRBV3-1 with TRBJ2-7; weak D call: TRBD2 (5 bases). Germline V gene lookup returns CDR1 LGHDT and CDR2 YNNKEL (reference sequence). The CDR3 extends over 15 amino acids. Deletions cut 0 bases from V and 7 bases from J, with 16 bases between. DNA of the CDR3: TGTGCCAGCAGCCAAGATCATGAGGGATTACGGGAGCAGTACTTC. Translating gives CASSQDHEGLREQYF.

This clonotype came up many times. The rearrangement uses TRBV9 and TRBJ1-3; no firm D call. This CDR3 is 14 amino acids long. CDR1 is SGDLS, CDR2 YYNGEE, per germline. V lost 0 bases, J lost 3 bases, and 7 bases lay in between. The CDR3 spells CASSVALFGNTIYF. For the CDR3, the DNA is TGTGCCAGCAGCGTAGCTCTCTTTGGAAACACCATATATTTT.

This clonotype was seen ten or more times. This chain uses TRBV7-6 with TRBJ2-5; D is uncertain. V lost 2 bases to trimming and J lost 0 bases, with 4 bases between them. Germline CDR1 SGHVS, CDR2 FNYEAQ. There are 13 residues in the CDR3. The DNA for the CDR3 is TGTGCCAGCAGCTTACTGTACCAAGAGACCCAGTACTTC. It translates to CASSLLYQETQYF.

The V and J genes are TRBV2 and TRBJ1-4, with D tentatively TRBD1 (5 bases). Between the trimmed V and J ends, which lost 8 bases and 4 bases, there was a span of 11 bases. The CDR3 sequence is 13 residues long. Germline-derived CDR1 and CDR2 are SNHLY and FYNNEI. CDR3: CASGTGFNEKLFF. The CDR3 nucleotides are TGTGCCAGCGGTACAGGCTTTAATGAAAAACTGTTTTTT.

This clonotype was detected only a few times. The CDR3 region is CASSCEQQPQHF. In DNA form, the CDR3 reads TGTGCCAGCAGCTGTGAGCAGCAGCCCCAGCATTTT. The chain uses TRBV5-6 and TRBJ1-5; D remains unclear. The CDR3 loop spans 12 amino acids. Between the trimmed V and J ends, which lost 3 bases and 7 bases, there was a span of 8 bases. CDR1 SGHDT and CDR2 YYEEEE come from the germline V gene. Full variable domain (rest looked up from reference TRBV5-6 and TRBJ1-5): DAGVTQSPTHLIKTRGQQVTLRCSPKSGHDTVSWYQQALGQGPQFIFQYYEEEERQRGNFPDRFSGHQFPNYSSELNVNALLLGDSALYLCASSCEQQPQHFGDGTRLSIL.